This entry is about one T cell receptor (beta chain). The antigen is unknown. Looked up from germline, CDR1 is SGHRS and CDR2 is YFSETQ. The CDR3 has 16 residues. V lost 2 bases, J lost 0 bases, and 15 bases lay in between. The data were taken from a study of cytomegalovirus exposure and HLA in healthy donors. Study-level findings and limits: TCR beta chains numbering more than 150 were designated cytomegalovirus-associated. Clusters of TCRs from the first cohort tended to co-occur in the roughly 120 validation repertoires (as a later analysis found).

Profiling relied on immunoSEQ multiplex PCR, and the TCRdb table lists in-frame clones only, not all of them. Of some 250,000 clones listed, approximately 83% were seen once; the top ten hold roughly 1.2%. The receptor comes from a woman in her twenties or thirties in good health and CMV-seropositive. Sequencing input: PBMCs. This chain links TRBV5-1 with TRBJ2-7, with D possibly being TRBD2 (7 bases). The DNA of the CDR3 is TGCGCCAGCAGCTTAGGGGGGGGGCAAAGCTCCTACGAGCAGTACTTC. Translation: CASSLGGGQSSYEQYF.